This entry lists 26 T cell receptor beta chains sequenced from one sample in a study of T cells in Graves' hyperthyroidism and ophthalmopathy. TCR beta CDR3 sequences were amplified from RNA transcripts. The HTBI set primed first-round TCR CDR3 RT-PCR. Using its own MiXCR run on the multiplex PCR reads, TCRdb lists one record per CDR3 protein. Here the sample spans hundreds of thousands of distinct CDR3 sequences, 45% being singletons. Sample: peripheral blood or thyroid tissue (not recorded which). These receptors all stem from an adult man with Graves' disease, either hyperthyroidism or ophthalmopathy (not recorded which).

This rearrangement joins TRBV6-1 to TRBJ2-5; D unresolved. The CDR3 length is 11 residues. V was shortened by 5 bases and J by 4 bases, with 5 bases between the two germline ends. CDR1 MNHNS and CDR2 SASEGT come from the germline V gene. The CDR3 spells CASSKGETQYF. DNA for the CDR3: TGTGCCAGCAGTAAAGGAGAGACCCAGTACTTC.

The chain uses TRBV25-1 and TRBJ1-6; maybe TRBD1 (5 bases). The CDR3 is 13 residues long. V was pared by 8 bases and J by 1 base, with 6 bases between. The germline CDR1 and CDR2 sequences are MGHDK and SYGVNS. The CDR3 DNA reads as TGTGCCAGCGACAGATCCTATAATTCACCCCTCCACTTT. Translating gives CASDRSYNSPLHF.

This clonotype was recorded once. The chain combines TRBV6-5 with TRBJ2-5, with D perhaps given as TRBD1 or TRBD2 (5 bases each). This CDR3 is built from 15 residues. CDR1 is MNHEY, CDR2 SVGAGI, per germline. Trimming left V 0 bases short and J 4 bases short, with 12 bases between. CDR3 loop: CASSYSSWGTETQYF. CDR3 coding DNA: TGTGCCAGCAGTTACTCATCATGGGGGACAGAGACCCAGTACTTC.

The J gene is TRBJ1-6, the V gene TRBV15; 7 bases match TRBD1. There are 12 residues in the CDR3. V gave up 3 bases and J gave up 14 bases; unmatched junction bases: 4. Germline V gives CDR1 LNHNV, CDR2 YYDKDF (reference sequence). The CDR3 region has the DNA TGTGCCACCAGCAGGCTTACAGGGGCCCTCCACTTT. Translating it yields CATSRLTGALHF.

Concerning this clonotype itself: This may stem from a read error, because a much larger clone lies one nucleotide away. This likely comes from a read error, as the CDR3 has no conserved phenylalanine or tryptophan at its end. This sequence joins TRBV7-1 and TRBJ1-1; no firm D call. TRBV7-1 is assigned to the ORF class and has an uncertain function. CDR3 length: 13 residues. The CDR3 protein is CASRSEANTEAFS. The CDR3 nucleotides read TGTGCCAGCCGCTCCGAGGCTAACACTGAAGCTTTCTCT.

A note on this clonotype: This may arise from a read error, as a much more abundant clone is one base away. The V and J genes are TRBV9 and TRBJ1-5, with D maybe TRBD1 (5 bases). This CDR3 contains 16 residues. V dropped 4 bases and J dropped 0 bases, with 14 bases sitting between them. In germline, CDR1 is SGDLS, CDR2 YYNGEE. CDR3 in DNA: TGTGCCAGCAGCTTAGGGGCCGGGACTAGCAATCAGCCCCAGCATTTT. Its translation: CASSLGAGTSNQPQHF.

In regard to this clonotype: A clone one base away is much larger, so this may be a read error. The chain couples TRBV29-1 to TRBJ2-5; TRBD1 aligns across 11 bases. With 6 bases clipped from V and 4 bases from J, the junction kept 7 bases outside the gene matches. CDR1 SQVTM and CDR2 ANQGSEA come from the germline V gene. This CDR3 comprises 14 residues. CDR3 sequence (DNA): TGCAGCGTGGTGGGACAGGGGGTAACAGAGACCCAGTACTTC. Translation: CSVVGQGVTETQYF.

In this sample, this clonotype turned up many times. The rearrangement joins TRBV7-9 to TRBJ2-5, with a tentative D call TRBD1 (5 bases). The CDR3 length is 15 residues. The V and J ends lost 0 bases and 5 bases respectively, with 13 bases between them. Per germline, CDR1 SEHNR and CDR2 FQNEAQ (reference sequence). CDR3 DNA: TGTGCCAGCAGCTTAGCGCGGACACCCAGGGAGACCCAGTACTTC. Encoded protein: CASSLARTPRETQYF.

This clonotype has at least ten counts. V and J are TRBV7-9 and TRBJ1-1; no clear D. This CDR3 comprises 12 residues. Germline assignment: CDR1 SEHNR and CDR2 FQNEAQ (reference sequence). The V end lost 5 bases, the J end lost 3 bases, and 7 bases lay between the germline ends. The CDR3 reads CASSIGYTEAFF. DNA for the CDR3: TGTGCCAGCAGCATAGGGTACACTGAAGCTTTCTTT.

This clonotype was found many times. This chain uses TRBV2 with TRBJ1-5, with a tentative D call TRBD1 (5 bases). Trimming took off 2 bases at V and 6 bases at J, with 17 bases between the two ends. The CDR3 covers 16 residues. Germline values: CDR1 SNHLY, CDR2 FYNNEI. CDR3 nucleotides: TGTGCCAGCAGTGAAAGGGGAGGGCCCTATGGTCAGCCCCAGCATTTT. Encoded protein: CASSERGGPYGQPQHF.

This clonotype has just a few counts. V and J are TRBV7-8 and TRBJ2-7, with D maybe TRBD2 (6 bases). V was pared by 3 bases and J by 5 bases, with 17 bases between. This CDR3 region has 15 residues. CDR1 is SGHVS and CDR2 is FQNEAQ in the germline V gene. The CDR3 bases are TGTGCCAGCAGCTTGGAAGGTAGCGGCTGGGACGAGCAGTACTTC. It specifies CASSLEGSGWDEQYF.

V and J are TRBV19 and TRBJ2-6; tentative D call: TRBD1 (5 bases). Per germline, CDR1 LNHDA and CDR2 SQIVND (reference sequence). The V and J ends lost 4 bases and 0 bases respectively, with 10 bases between them. The CDR3 consists of 16 residues. The CDR3 bases are TGTGCCAGTAGTAAACGACAGCCCTCTGGGGCCAACGTCCTGACTTTC. This gives the protein CASSKRQPSGANVLTF.

Worth noting for this clonotype: Germline and junction disagree at one end, which may indicate a read error. The chain uses TRBV2 and TRBJ1-1; D possibly corresponds to TRBD1 (5 bases). CDR3 length equals 14 residues. The V gene's germline CDR1 is SNHLY and CDR2 FYNNEI. This chain's CDR3 is CASREGAEGTEAFF. DNA of the CDR3: TGTGCCAGCAGAGAAGGGGCCGAGGGGACTGAAGCTTTCTTT.

The rearrangement uses TRBV12-3 or TRBV12-4 and TRBJ1-6; D is unresolved. This CDR3 contains 17 residues. Deletions cut 5 bases from V and 0 bases from J, with 14 bases between. CDR3 amino acids: CASSPTPRSSYNSPLHF. For the CDR3, the DNA is TGTGCCAGCAGTCCAACCCCAAGGAGCTCCTATAATTCACCCCTCCACTTT.

This clonotype was counted a single time. The CDR3 reads CARGQGETQYF. CDR3 in DNA: TGTGCCAGGGGGCAGGGAGAGACCCAGTACTTC. The gene calls are TRBV7-3 and TRBJ2-5, with D possibly TRBD1 on 5 matching bases. Per the germline V gene, CDR1 is SGHTA and CDR2 is FQGTGA. CDR3 length equals 11 residues. Trimming pared 9 bases from V and 4 bases from J, leaving 9 bases between.

This clonotype was detected many times. The chain recombines TRBV29-1 with TRBJ2-7; a possible D gene is TRBD1 (6 bases). CDR1 is SQVTM, CDR2 ANQGSEA, per germline. The CDR3 contains 13 residues. With 4 bases removed from V and 7 bases from J, the gap between germline ends came to 17 bases. The CDR3 nucleotides are TGCAGCGTTGTGGGCAGGGGTTCCGGGGAGCAGTACTTC. It codes for CSVVGRGSGEQYF.

Note on this clonotype: A read error is possible here, since a much larger clone lies one base away. V gene TRBV24-1 combines with J gene TRBJ2-5; D is possibly TRBD1 (6 bases). Germline V lookup: CDR1 KGHDR, CDR2 SFDVKD. The CDR3 loop spans 14 amino acids. The CDR3 coding sequence is TGTGCCGCCAGTGACCCACAGGGCCAAGAGACCCAGTACTTC. It encodes CAASDPQGQETQYF.

The genes are TRBV6-1 and TRBJ1-2, with TRBD1 matching over 9 bases. Germline V gene sequence: CDR1 MNHNS, CDR2 SASEGT. The CDR3 runs to 15 residues. Trimming took 5 bases from V and 3 from J; bases not matched to a gene: 7. The CDR3 DNA reads as TGTGCCAGCAGTCCGACAGGGGGAATTGACTATGGCTACACCTTC. This translates into CASSPTGGIDYGYTF.

This clonotype was counted a few times. The chain employs TRBV9 and TRBJ1-1, with a weak D call TRBD1 (6 bases). Germline V CDR1 and CDR2: SGDLS, YYNGEE. The CDR3 runs 14 residues. V shed 0 bases and J shed 6 bases, with 12 bases lying between them. Written as DNA, the CDR3 is TGTGCCAGCAGCGTAGGTGGCAGGGGTCCTGAAGCTTTCTTT. Its translation: CASSVGGRGPEAFF.

The chain couples TRBV29-1 to TRBJ1-4, with TRBD1 as a possible D gene (5 bases). The germline gives CDR1 SQVTM, CDR2 ANQGSEA. Between the trimmed V and J ends, which lost 7 bases and 8 bases, there was a span of 17 bases. This CDR3 region has 13 residues. The CDR3 here is CSAPGPRHEKLFF. The DNA of the CDR3 is TGCAGCGCCCCGGGACCCCGGCACGAAAAACTGTTTTTT.

This clonotype was observed at least ten times. The chain employs TRBV7-3 and TRBJ1-3; D is perhaps TRBD1 (6 bases). The CDR3 is 13 residues long. The germline gives CDR1 SGHTA, CDR2 FQGTGA. V was shortened by 2 bases and J by 4 bases, with 6 bases between the two germline ends. This CDR3 reads CASSLQGGNTIYF. In nucleotides, the CDR3 is TGTGCCAGCAGCTTACAGGGGGGAAACACCATATATTTT.

This clonotype showed up just a few times. J is TRBJ1-2 and V is TRBV5-1; D is undetermined. With 0 bases removed from V and 8 bases from J, the gap between germline ends came to 20 bases. Germline CDR1 is SGHRS and CDR2 is YFSETQ. The CDR3 runs to 16 residues. In nucleotides, the CDR3 is TGCGCCAGCAGCTTGGTAGCGGGTACACTAATCGGCGGCTACACCTTC. Its translation is CASSLVAGTLIGGYTF. The entire variable domain, with the rest obtained from reference TRBV5-1 and TRBJ1-2, is as follows: KAGVTQTPRYLIKTRGQQVTLSCSPISGHRSVSWYQQTPGQGLQFLFEYFSETQRNKGNFPGRFSGRQFSNSRSEMNVSTLELGDSALYLCASSLVAGTLIGGYTFGSGTRLTVV.

In regard to this clonotype: A much bigger clone sits one base away, suggesting this may be a read error. The chain recombines TRBV20-1 with TRBJ1-4; D uncertain. The CDR3 runs 13 residues. Trimming removed 3 bases from V and 0 bases from J, with 5 bases in between. CDR1 is DFQATT and CDR2 is SNEGSKA in the germline V gene (reference sequence). For the CDR3, the DNA is TGCAGTGCTAGCAAAGCAACTAATGAAAAACTGTTTTTT. This encodes CSASKATNEKLFF.

In DNA form, the CDR3 reads TGTGCCAGCAGTTTGTCCGGGGGATCTCATGAAAAACTGTTTTTT. Translating gives CASSLSGGSHEKLFF. The chain combines TRBV12-3 or TRBV12-4 with TRBJ1-4; TRBD1 might be the D (5 bases). The CDR3 has 15 residues. The V end was cut by 3 bases, the J end by 6 bases, with 14 bases between.

Of note for this clonotype: One junction end disagrees with the germline gene, perhaps due to a read error. The rearrangement uses TRBV19 and TRBJ2-7; D remains ambiguous. CDR3 length equals 13 residues. Germline CDR1 and CDR2: LNHDA and SQIVND (reference sequence). The CDR3 loop reads CASSIGASSEQYF. The CDR3 nucleotides are TGTGCCAGTAGTATAGGGGCTTCCTCCGAGCAGTACTTC.

A few counts support this clonotype. This rearrangement joins TRBV7-9 to TRBJ1-2; the D gene is possibly TRBD1 (6 bases). Germline V CDR1 and CDR2: SEHNR, FQNEAQ (reference sequence). V lost 5 bases and J lost 6, with 16 bases in between. This CDR3 region has 14 residues. CDR3 bases: TGTGCCAGCAGCCCCGGAGGGGGGCTGGATGGCTACACCTTC. Protein sequence: CASSPGGGLDGYTF. Variable domain in full (rest from reference TRBV7-9 and TRBJ1-2): DTGVSQNPRHKITKRGQNVTFRCDPISEHNRLYWYRQTLGQGPEFLTYFQNEAQLEKSRLLSDRFSAERPKGSFSTLEIQRTEQGDSAMYLCASSPGGGLDGYTFGSGTRLTVV.